There are a few counts of the clone carrying this TCR beta chain. Its antigen is unidentified. It was around 190 ng DNA, about 30,000 T cell genomes, that sorted-subset replicate PCRs used. Sequenced by immunoSEQ multiplex PCR; TCRdb stores in-frame clones only, minus some. The data hold roughly 680,000 clones, with just under 75% observed a single time. This entry comes from a study of shared clonotypes between healthy human individuals. In the study overall: Per-donor plates numbered three CD4 naive, three CD4 memory, two CD8 naive and one CD8 memory.

General study points: Sampling covered blood only; tissue repertoires likely differ. What naive subsets generally showed was a larger estimated richness than memory subsets showed.

Specimen: memory CD4+ T cells sorted from blood. Sample subset: CD45RA-negative fraction. The receptor comes from a woman between 25 and 40 years old in good health.

This CDR3 is CAWIQPGTGSNYGYTF. The DNA of the CDR3 is TGTGCCTGGATACAGCCCGGGACAGGGTCTAACTATGGCTACACCTTC. The V gene is TRBV30, the J gene TRBJ1-2, with 9 bases identical to TRBD1. CDR1 and CDR2 from the germline V gene are GTSNPN and SVGIG (reference sequence). The CDR3 loop spans 16 amino acids. J lost 0 bases, V lost 4 bases, and 9 bases had no gene match. The variable domain in full, with the rest retrieved from reference TRBV30 and TRBJ1-2, is SQTIHQWPATLVQPVGSPLSLECTVEGTSNPNLYWYRQAAGRGLQLLFYSVGIGQISSEVPQNLSASRPQDRQFILSSKKLLLSDSGFYLCAWIQPGTGSNYGYTFGSGTRLTVV.